Reported below is one T cell receptor (beta chain). Time point denoted: peripheral blood 6 weeks after treatment start. This sample was included in a study of PD-L1 blockade in urothelial cancer. V lost 0 bases to trimming and J lost 4 bases, with 12 bases between them. The CDR3 runs to 15 residues. Germline V gene data show CDR1 as SGHTA and CDR2 as FQGNSA. TCRdb's table, derived via immunoSEQ multiplex PCR, lists solely in-frame clones and lacks some. The sample contains 90,000 to 130,000 clones, under 95% of which appear only once. The sequenced sample was PBMCs, obtained around atezolizumab (anti-PD-L1) treatment. The chain uses TRBV7-2 and TRBJ1-1; TRBD1 is a possible D gene (6 bases). The TCR comes from a man between 60 and 75 years old with urothelial cancer. CDR3 residues: CASSLAVGAGTEAFF. For the CDR3, the DNA is TGTGCCAGCAGCTTAGCGGTGGGGGCTGGCACTGAAGCTTTCTTT.